This entry describes one T cell receptor (beta chain). What it recognizes is unknown. The use of a sample-barcoded 5' primer and a J-beta primer mix characterized a second PCR of 7 to 11 cycles. Using its own MiXCR run on the 5' RACE reads, TCRdb lists one record per CDR3 protein. This repertoire shows about 570,000 distinct CDR3 sequences, about 26% found once; its top ten account for 18%. The data were obtained in a study of blood T cells in healthy people across ages. Study conclusions and caveats: Per million T cells, TCR beta diversity dropped roughly linearly as age increased. Naive and antigen-experienced cells could not be conclusively compared, given unsorted PBMCs.

Peripheral blood was drawn, approximately 10 milliliters per donor. This sequence originates from a woman in her 70s in good health. Sequenced sample: blood.

The CDR3 region is CASSLLSYNGYTF. The CDR3 DNA reads as TGCGCCAGCAGCTTGCTCAGTTATAATGGCTACACCTTC. The V and J genes are TRBV5-1 and TRBJ1-2, with no clear D. The V end lost 1 base, the J end lost 6 bases, and 10 bases lay between the germline ends. Per the germline V gene, CDR1 is SGHRS and CDR2 is YFSETQ. The CDR3 has 13 residues.